The next 28 T cell receptor beta chains were all read from a single sample in a study of cytomegalovirus exposure and HLA in healthy donors. With 60 Vbeta and 13 Jbeta primers, the PCR was carried out. TCRdb's copy holds only in-frame clones and misses some; the assay was immunoSEQ multiplex PCR. The sample lists 180,000 or so clones, about 77% occurring once. What was sequenced was PBMCs. All receptors derive from a woman younger than 45 in good health and CMV-seropositive.

This chain connects TRBV28 to TRBJ1-4; TRBD1 agrees at 7 bases. The J segment lost 3 bases and the V segment lost 6 bases, leaving 10 bases of the junction unmatched. This CDR3 region has 16 residues. Looked up from germline, CDR1 is MDHEN and CDR2 is SYDVKM. CDR3 nucleotides: TGTGCCAGCAGCTTGGCAGGGGGTCCCCCTAATGAAAAACTGTTTTTT. It encodes CASSLAGGPPNEKLFF.

The rearrangement joins TRBV5-1 to TRBJ2-7, with D perhaps TRBD2 (5 bases). Trimming removed 4 bases from V and 3 bases from J, with 17 bases in between. This CDR3 is built from 15 residues. Germline V gives CDR1 SGHRS, CDR2 YFSETQ. CDR3 DNA sequence: TGCGCCAGCAGCGAGCTCCCTAGCTCAGGCTACGAGCAGTACTTC. Residues: CASSELPSSGYEQYF.

The rearrangement uses TRBV5-1 and TRBJ1-2; D gene unclear. CDR3 length equals 15 residues. Germline CDR1 SGHRS, CDR2 YFSETQ. Deletions cut 6 bases from V and 4 bases from J, with 19 bases between. CDR3 region: CASTPSSSGAYGYTF. CDR3 bases: TGCGCCAGCACCCCCTCGTCGAGTGGTGCCTATGGCTACACCTTC. Based on the CDR3 plus reference TRBV5-1 and TRBJ1-2, the full variable domain is KAGVTQTPRYLIKTRGQQVTLSCSPISGHRSVSWYQQTPGQGLQFLFEYFSETQRNKGNFPGRFSGRQFSNSRSEMNVSTLELGDSALYLCASTPSSSGAYGYTFGSGTRLTVV.

This clone has only a few counts. The chain carries TRBV25-1 and TRBJ1-4; TRBD1 agrees at 8 bases. V trimming: 2 bases; J trimming: 7 bases; junction bases outside the gene matches: 0. The CDR3 runs to 13 residues. CDR1 and CDR2 from the germline V gene are MGHDK and SYGVNS. CDR3 in DNA: TGTGCCAGCAGTGAAGGACAGGGTGAAAAACTGTTTTTT. Translated: CASSEGQGEKLFF.

The CDR3 loop reads CASSEARYREGEKLFF. CDR3 nucleotide sequence: TGTGCCAGCAGTGAAGCGCGTTACAGGGAGGGTGAAAAACTGTTTTTT. The chain combines TRBV2 with TRBJ1-4; perhaps TRBD1 as D (6 bases). CDR1 is SNHLY, CDR2 FYNNEI, per germline. This CDR3 region has 16 residues. Trimming left V 0 bases short and J 7 bases short, with 15 bases between. The full variable domain, its missing parts supplied by reference TRBV2 and TRBJ1-4, is EPEVTQTPSHQVTQMGQEVILRCVPISNHLYFYWYRQILGQKVEFLVSFYNNEISEKSEIFDDQFSVERPDGSNFTLKIRSTKLEDSAMYFCASSEARYREGEKLFFGSGTQLSVL.

The chain is built from TRBV28 and TRBJ2-5; D not certain. The CDR3 has 16 residues. V lost 5 bases and J 2 bases, leaving 18 bases between the germline ends. CDR1 is MDHEN and CDR2 is SYDVKM in the germline V gene. CDR3: CASSHGIAEIQETQYF. CDR3 DNA sequence: TGTGCCAGCAGTCACGGTATAGCTGAGATTCAAGAGACCCAGTACTTC.

A few counts support this clone. The chain carries TRBV27 and TRBJ2-7, with D perhaps matching TRBD2 (6 bases). Germline lookup yields CDR1 MNHEY and CDR2 SMNVEV (reference sequence). This CDR3 contains 14 residues. V gave up 3 bases and J gave up 6 bases, with 15 bases separating them. The CDR3 protein is CASSFGRLGGEQYF. The CDR3 coding sequence is TGTGCCAGCAGTTTCGGCCGTTTGGGGGGCGAGCAGTACTTC.

This clone was observed a handful of times. The rearrangement joins TRBV4-1 to TRBJ1-5; D might be TRBD1 (6 bases). From germline, CDR1 is MGHRA and CDR2 YSYEKL. The V end was cut by 0 bases, the J end by 2 bases, with 14 bases between. The CDR3 is 17 amino acids. DNA of the CDR3: TGCGCCAGCAGCCAAGACTGGGGGCGGAGCGGCAATCAGCCCCAGCATTTT. Protein: CASSQDWGRSGNQPQHF.

This chain joins TRBV5-1 and TRBJ2-7, with 10 bases matching TRBD1. The V segment lost 5 bases and the J segment 3 bases; nucleotides outside the gene matches: 11. The CDR3 sequence is 16 residues long. Germline values: CDR1 SGHRS, CDR2 YFSETQ. The CDR3 loop is CASRPRGGQGSYEQYF. CDR3 in DNA: TGCGCCAGCAGGCCCCGAGGGGGACAGGGGAGCTACGAGCAGTACTTC.

The gene calls are TRBV11-2 and TRBJ1-4, with 9 bases aligning to TRBD1. Germline CDR1 SGHAT, CDR2 FQNNGV. This CDR3 is 16 amino acids long. V was pared by 5 bases and J by 5 bases, with 9 bases of the junction left unmatched. The CDR3 loop is CASSHLPGTGNEKLFF. The CDR3 DNA reads as TGTGCCAGCAGCCATCTTCCCGGGACAGGGAATGAAAAACTGTTTTTT.

The V gene is TRBV2, the J gene TRBJ2-7; 9 positions match TRBD1. The V and J ends lost 5 bases and 13 bases, in that order; junction bases with no gene match: 9. The CDR3 sequence is 12 residues long. Germline CDR1 and CDR2: SNHLY and FYNNEI. CDR3: CASSYTGGPAYF. The CDR3 DNA sequence: TGTGCCAGCAGTTACACAGGGGGCCCAGCCTACTTC.

The CDR3 here is CASSLERVGVRKLFF. CDR3 bases: TGTGCCAGCAGCTTAGAGCGGGTGGGAGTGAGGAAACTGTTTTTT. The V call is TRBV7-8, the J call TRBJ1-4; D remains unclear. The V end was cut by 1 base, the J end by 11 bases, with 17 bases between. Germline V gene lookup returns CDR1 SGHVS and CDR2 FQNEAQ. CDR3 length equals 15 residues.

This clone has a single count. The chain recombines TRBV28 with TRBJ2-3, with 9 positions matching TRBD1. Trimming took 7 bases from V and 10 from J; bases not matched to a gene: 9. The V gene's germline CDR1 is MDHEN and CDR2 SYDVKM. The CDR3 length is 13 residues. CDR3 in amino acids: CASIQDRGRSQYF. The CDR3 DNA is TGTGCCAGCATCCAGGACAGGGGACGCTCGCAGTATTTT.

This clone was recorded only once. The gene calls are TRBV5-1 and TRBJ2-1, with 12 bases aligning to TRBD2. There are 17 residues in the CDR3. Germline V gene sequence: CDR1 SGHRS, CDR2 YFSETQ. V shed 0 bases, J shed 4 bases, and the junction held 5 bases outside the gene matches. CDR3 loop: CASSLDPSGGAYNEQFF. CDR3 sequence (DNA): TGCGCCAGCAGCTTGGACCCTAGCGGGGGGGCATACAATGAGCAGTTCTTC.

The V and J genes are TRBV6-1 and TRBJ2-3; 8 bases map to TRBD2. The CDR3 consists of 16 residues. Germline V CDR1 and CDR2: MNHNS, SASEGT. Germline trimming cut 3 bases from V and 4 bases from J; bases unmatched to any gene: 9. CDR3 DNA sequence: TGTGCCAGCAGTGACCCGGGGGGGCGATTCTCAGATACGCAGTATTTT. This gives the protein CASSDPGGRFSDTQYF.

This chain connects TRBV6-5 to TRBJ1-4; a weak D match, TRBD1 (5 bases). V dropped 6 bases and J dropped 8 bases, with 16 bases sitting between them. The CDR3 runs 14 residues. Germline V lookup: CDR1 MNHEY, CDR2 SVGAGI. This CDR3 is CASRPPGEGEKLFF. The CDR3 bases are TGTGCCAGCAGGCCCCCGGGGGAGGGAGAAAAACTGTTTTTT.

The chain employs TRBV10-3 and TRBJ2-1; 10 bases fit TRBD1. The germline CDR1 and CDR2 sequences are ENHRY and SYGVKD. The CDR3 runs 14 residues. V was pared by 8 bases and J by 10 bases, with 11 bases of the junction left unmatched. The CDR3 reads CAISGPTGGNEQFF. In DNA, the CDR3 is TGTGCCATCTCGGGGCCGACAGGGGGCAACGAGCAGTTCTTC.

V gene TRBV28 combines with J gene TRBJ1-2, with a tentative D call TRBD1 (6 bases). V was trimmed by 2 bases and J by 4 bases, leaving 14 bases between them. CDR1 and CDR2 (germline): MDHEN, SYDVKM. This CDR3 has 15 amino acids. The CDR3 reads CASSLPQGWGYGYTF. The CDR3 nucleotides are TGTGCCAGCAGTTTACCGCAGGGGTGGGGCTATGGCTACACCTTC.

The V gene is TRBV7-2, the J gene TRBJ2-1, with 10 bases matching TRBD2. Germline trimming cut 5 bases from V and 4 bases from J; bases unmatched to any gene: 11. The CDR3 has 17 amino acids. The germline V gene has CDR1 SGHTA and CDR2 FQGNSA. DNA for the CDR3: TGTGCCAGCAGCCCCCGGCTAGCGGGGGTCTCGTACAATGAGCAGTTCTTC. This sequence encodes CASSPRLAGVSYNEQFF.

The chain employs TRBV18 and TRBJ2-7; 10 bases match TRBD2. Per germline, CDR1 KGHSH and CDR2 LQKENI. The V segment lost 3 bases and the J segment 1 base; nucleotides outside the gene matches: 15. The CDR3 runs 19 residues. Here the CDR3 reads CASSPNGKSGGAGSYEQYF. The DNA of the CDR3 is TGTGCCAGCTCACCGAACGGAAAGAGCGGGGGGGCCGGGTCCTACGAGCAGTACTTC.

The chain's CDR3 is CASSLQTSGGADTQYF. Here the CDR3 DNA reads TGTGCCAGCAGCCTCCAGACTAGCGGGGGGGCAGATACGCAGTATTTT. The J gene is TRBJ2-3, the V gene TRBV7-8, with TRBD2 matching 14 bases. Germline values: CDR1 SGHVS, CDR2 FQNEAQ. V shed 5 bases and J 4 bases; nucleotides not matched to a gene: 5. The CDR3 is made up of 16 amino acids.

The chain is built from TRBV9 and TRBJ2-1; TRBD1 is a possible D gene (6 bases). Germline CDR1 reads SGDLS; CDR2 reads YYNGEE. Trimming took 2 bases from V and 4 from J, leaving 13 bases between them. The CDR3 has 15 residues. CDR3 coding DNA: TGTGCCAGCAGCGTTGGGGGCCTATATTACAATGAGCAGTTCTTC. Translation: CASSVGGLYYNEQFF.

This clone has a handful of counts. The J gene is TRBJ1-3, the V gene TRBV6-5; tentative D call: TRBD1 (5 bases). V was trimmed by 4 bases and J by 0 bases, leaving 13 bases between them. The germline V gene encodes CDR1 MNHEY and CDR2 SVGAGI. The CDR3 extends over 16 amino acids. CDR3 loop: CASSSLGGTSGNTIYF. For the CDR3, the DNA is TGTGCCAGCAGTTCCCTCGGGGGGACCTCTGGAAACACCATATATTTT.

This chain joins TRBV7-6 and TRBJ2-2; 8 bases fit TRBD1. J gave up 4 bases and V 6 bases, and 7 bases lay outside the gene matches. CDR1 SGHVS and CDR2 FNYEAQ come from the germline V gene. The CDR3 has 15 residues. DNA of the CDR3: TGTGCCAGCAGAGCAGGGGGCGCGGGCACCGGGGAGCTGTTTTTT. This gives the protein CASRAGGAGTGELFF. Full variable domain (rest looked up from reference TRBV7-6 and TRBJ2-2): GAGVSQSPRYKVTKRGQDVALRCDPISGHVSLYWYRQALGQGPEFLTYFNYEAQQDKSGLPNDRFSAERPEGSISTLTIQRTEQRDSAMYRCASRAGGAGTGELFFGEGSRLTVL.

The chain combines TRBV4-3 with TRBJ1-4, with a weak D call TRBD1 (6 bases). This CDR3 contains 15 residues. Germline CDR1 is LGHNA and CDR2 is YSLEER. Trimming cost V 3 bases and J 7 bases, with 15 bases left between them. DNA for the CDR3: TGCGCCAGCAGCCACCGAACGCGAGGGGGTGAAAAACTGTTTTTT. Protein: CASSHRTRGGEKLFF.

The chain recombines TRBV7-3 with TRBJ1-5, with a tentative D call TRBD1 (5 bases). V gave up 5 bases and J gave up 3 bases, with 14 bases separating them. This CDR3 region has 15 residues. In germline, CDR1 is SGHTA, CDR2 FQGTGA. The DNA of the CDR3 is TGTGCCAGCAGCCTAAGTCCAGGGCTCAATCAGCCCCAGCATTTT. This gives the protein CASSLSPGLNQPQHF. The entire variable domain, with the rest obtained from reference TRBV7-3 and TRBJ1-5, is as follows: GAGVSQTPSNKVTEKGKYVELRCDPISGHTALYWYRQSLGQGPEFLIYFQGTGAADDSGLPNDRFFAVRPEGSVSTLKIQRTERGDSAVYLCASSLSPGLNQPQHFGDGTRLSIL.

This chain links TRBV29-1 with TRBJ2-7; 8 nucleotides agree with TRBD2. Trimming removed 4 bases from V and 5 bases from J; junction bases left unmatched: 4. Germline V CDR1 and CDR2: SQVTM, ANQGSEA. The CDR3 has 12 residues. CDR3 nucleotides: TGCAGCGTTGGACGGGGGGGCAACGAGCAGTACTTC. Protein sequence: CSVGRGGNEQYF.

This clone was recorded only once. The V gene is TRBV2, the J gene TRBJ1-1, with 9 bases aligning to TRBD1. CDR3 size: 13 residues. The germline gives CDR1 SNHLY, CDR2 FYNNEI. The trim removed 10 bases at V and 2 bases at J, leaving 5 bases unmatched. The CDR3 sequence: CATSGQGNTEAFF. The DNA for the CDR3 is TGTGCCACCTCGGGACAGGGAAACACTGAAGCTTTCTTT. Drawing the rest from reference TRBV2 and TRBJ1-1, the complete variable domain is EPEVTQTPSHQVTQMGQEVILRCVPISNHLYFYWYRQILGQKVEFLVSFYNNEISEKSEIFDDQFSVERPDGSNFTLKIRSTKLEDSAMYFCATSGQGNTEAFFGQGTRLTVV.